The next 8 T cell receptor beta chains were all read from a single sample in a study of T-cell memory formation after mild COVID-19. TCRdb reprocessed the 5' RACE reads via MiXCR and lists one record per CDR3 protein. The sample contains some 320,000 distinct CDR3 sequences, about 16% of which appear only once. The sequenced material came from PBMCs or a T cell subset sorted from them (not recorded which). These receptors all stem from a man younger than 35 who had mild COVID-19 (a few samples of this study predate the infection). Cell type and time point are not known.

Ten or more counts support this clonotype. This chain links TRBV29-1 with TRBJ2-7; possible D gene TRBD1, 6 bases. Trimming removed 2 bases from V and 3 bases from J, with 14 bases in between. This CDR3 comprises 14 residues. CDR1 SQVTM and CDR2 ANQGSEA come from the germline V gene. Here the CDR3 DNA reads TGCAGCGTTGAATCCAGGGGTTCAAACTACGAGCAGTACTTC. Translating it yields CSVESRGSNYEQYF.

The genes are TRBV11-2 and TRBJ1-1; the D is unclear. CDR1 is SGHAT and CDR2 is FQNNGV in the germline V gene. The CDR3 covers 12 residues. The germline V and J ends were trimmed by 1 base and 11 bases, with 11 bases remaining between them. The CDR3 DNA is TGTGCCAGCAGCTTAGGAAGAGCTGCGGCTTTCTTT. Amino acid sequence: CASSLGRAAAFF.

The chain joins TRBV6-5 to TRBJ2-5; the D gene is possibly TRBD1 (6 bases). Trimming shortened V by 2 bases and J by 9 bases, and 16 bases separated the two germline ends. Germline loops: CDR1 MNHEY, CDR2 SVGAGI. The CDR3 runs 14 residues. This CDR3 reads CASSYRPQGAAQYF. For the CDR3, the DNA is TGTGCCAGCAGTTACCGTCCACAGGGTGCGGCCCAGTACTTC.

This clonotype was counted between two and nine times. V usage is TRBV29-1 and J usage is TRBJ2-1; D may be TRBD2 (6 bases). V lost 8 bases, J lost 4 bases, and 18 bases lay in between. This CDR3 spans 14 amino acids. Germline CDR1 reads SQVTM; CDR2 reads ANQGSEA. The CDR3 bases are TGCAGCCTCATCCCGGGACTGCAATACAATGAGCAGTTCTTC. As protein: CSLIPGLQYNEQFF.

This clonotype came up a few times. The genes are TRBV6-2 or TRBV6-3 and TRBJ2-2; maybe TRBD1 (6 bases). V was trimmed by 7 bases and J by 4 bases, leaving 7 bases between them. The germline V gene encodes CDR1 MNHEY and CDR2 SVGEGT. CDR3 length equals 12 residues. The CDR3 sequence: CASTRGTGELFF. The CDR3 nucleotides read TGTGCCAGCACCAGGGGCACCGGGGAGCTGTTTTTT.

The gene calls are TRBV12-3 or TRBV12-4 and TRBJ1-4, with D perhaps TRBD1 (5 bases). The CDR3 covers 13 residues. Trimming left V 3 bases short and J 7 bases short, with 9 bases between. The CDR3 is CASSFGAPEKLFF. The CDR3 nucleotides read TGTGCCAGCAGTTTTGGGGCGCCTGAAAAACTGTTTTTT.

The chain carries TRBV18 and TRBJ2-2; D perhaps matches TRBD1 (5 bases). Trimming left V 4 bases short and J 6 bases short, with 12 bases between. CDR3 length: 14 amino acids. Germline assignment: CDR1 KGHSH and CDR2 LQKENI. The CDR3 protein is CASSRGHGPGELFF. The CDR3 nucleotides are TGTGCCAGCTCACGAGGACATGGCCCCGGGGAGCTGTTTTTT.

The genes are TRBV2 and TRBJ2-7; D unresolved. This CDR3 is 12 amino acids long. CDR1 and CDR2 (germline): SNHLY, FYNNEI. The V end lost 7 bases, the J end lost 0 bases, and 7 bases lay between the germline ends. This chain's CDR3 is CASTGDSYEQYF. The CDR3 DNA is TGTGCCAGCACTGGCGACTCCTACGAGCAGTACTTC.